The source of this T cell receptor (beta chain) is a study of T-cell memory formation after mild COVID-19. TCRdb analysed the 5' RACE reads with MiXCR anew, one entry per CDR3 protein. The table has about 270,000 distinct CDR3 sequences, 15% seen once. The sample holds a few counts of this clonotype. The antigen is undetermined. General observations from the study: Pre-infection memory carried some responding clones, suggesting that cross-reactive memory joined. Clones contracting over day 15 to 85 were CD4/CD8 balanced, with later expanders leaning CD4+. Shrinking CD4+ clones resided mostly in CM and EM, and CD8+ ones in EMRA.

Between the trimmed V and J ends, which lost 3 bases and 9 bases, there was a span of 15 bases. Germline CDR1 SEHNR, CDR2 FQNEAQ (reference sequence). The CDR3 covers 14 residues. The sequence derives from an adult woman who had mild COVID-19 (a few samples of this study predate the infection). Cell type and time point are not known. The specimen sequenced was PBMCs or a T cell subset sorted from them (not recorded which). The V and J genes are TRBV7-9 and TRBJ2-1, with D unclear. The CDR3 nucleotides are TGTGCCAGCAGCTTGAAGGGCAGTCTTCTTGAGCAGTTCTTC. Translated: CASSLKGSLLEQFF.